One and the same sample provided the 6 T cell receptor beta chains below, sequenced in a study of CD8 T cells in Susac syndrome. Reverse transcription of about 0.5 to 1 ug RNA used random hexamers. TCRdb analysed the immunoSEQ multiplex PCR reads with MiXCR anew, one entry per CDR3 protein. The table records tens of thousands of distinct CDR3 sequences, roughly 90% of them present only once. Sequenced sample: CD8+ T cells from PBMCs. Source of these receptors: a human donor with multiple sclerosis.

This chain joins TRBV5-6 and TRBJ2-1; 10 nucleotides match TRBD2. The CDR3 covers 14 residues. The J segment lost 8 bases and the V segment lost 2 bases, leaving 4 bases of the junction unmatched. Germline assignment: CDR1 SGHDT and CDR2 YYEEEE. In DNA, the CDR3 is TGTGCCAGCAGCTTTAGCGGGGGGTTCTATGAGCAGTTCTTC. It translates to CASSFSGGFYEQFF.

This clonotype was detected only once. The V and J genes are TRBV15 and TRBJ1-5, with a weak D call TRBD1 (5 bases). From germline, CDR1 is LNHNV and CDR2 YYDKDF (reference sequence). Trimming shortened V by 5 bases and J by 3 bases, and 11 bases separated the two germline ends. The CDR3 is made up of 14 amino acids. CDR3 loop: CATSGRGDNQPQHF. CDR3 nucleotides: TGTGCCACCAGCGGACGGGGGGACAATCAGCCCCAGCATTTT.

The J gene is TRBJ2-7, the V gene TRBV7-2; tentatively, D is TRBD1 (5 bases). V lost 5 bases, J lost 0 bases, and 14 bases lay in between. Germline CDR1 reads SGHTA; CDR2 reads FQGNSA. The CDR3 has 15 amino acids. CDR3 in amino acids: CASSPAGIFSYEQYF. The CDR3 DNA is TGTGCCAGCAGCCCCGCAGGGATCTTCTCCTACGAGCAGTACTTC.

The V and J genes are TRBV4-2 and TRBJ2-1, with TRBD2 matching over 10 bases. J gave up 8 bases and V 4 bases, and 8 bases lay outside the gene matches. The CDR3 spans 15 residues. Germline values: CDR1 LGHNA, CDR2 YNFKEQ. The CDR3 nucleotides are TGTGCCAGCAGCCCCGAAGCGGGGGGGATCCATGAGCAGTTCTTC. Amino acid sequence: CASSPEAGGIHEQFF.

The gene calls are TRBV28 and TRBJ2-7, with 10 bases matching TRBD2. Trimming removed 4 bases from V and 0 bases from J; junction bases left unmatched: 9. The CDR3 has 17 amino acids. Germline lookup yields CDR1 MDHEN and CDR2 SYDVKM. The CDR3 sequence is CASSSLGLAVSSYEQYF. CDR3 nucleotide sequence: TGTGCCAGCAGTTCCCTAGGACTAGCGGTAAGCTCCTACGAGCAGTACTTC. The full variable domain, with the rest looked up from reference TRBV28 and TRBJ2-7, is DVKVTQSSRYLVKRTGEKVFLECVQDMDHENMFWYRQDPGLGLRLIYFSYDVKMKEKGDIPEGYSVSREKKERFSLILESASTNQTSMYLCASSSLGLAVSSYEQYFGPGTRLTVT.

The sample holds a few counts of this clonotype. The chain joins TRBV28 to TRBJ2-4, with 15 bases lining up with TRBD2. Germline V gene sequence: CDR1 MDHEN, CDR2 SYDVKM. V lost 5 bases to trimming and J lost 2 bases; unmatched junction nucleotides: 10. The CDR3 runs 19 residues. This CDR3 reads CASSPRLGTSGGPKNIQYF. The CDR3 region has the DNA TGTGCCAGCAGTCCTCGACTTGGGACTAGCGGGGGGCCCAAAAACATTCAGTACTTC.